The 20 T cell receptor beta chains below come from one sample, sequenced in a study of cytomegalovirus exposure and HLA in healthy donors. Researchers ran the PCR with 60 Vbeta and 13 Jbeta primers. Sequencing used immunoSEQ multiplex PCR; TCRdb keeps in-frame clones, though not all of them. The table includes some 130,000 clones, about 78% detected once. The sample taken for sequencing was PBMCs. The origin of the receptors is a human donor in good health.

The chain recombines TRBV18 with TRBJ2-2, with 9 bases that match TRBD1. Germline CDR1 reads KGHSH; CDR2 reads LQKENI. V shed 5 bases, J shed 6 bases, and the junction held 1 base outside the gene matches. The CDR3 extends over 13 amino acids. The CDR3 spells CASSRTGAGELFF. As DNA, the CDR3 is TGTGCCAGCTCAAGGACAGGGGCCGGGGAGCTGTTTTTT.

Here the CDR3 reads CASSFFGQGSGNTIYF. The CDR3 nucleotides are TGTGCCAGCAGTTTTTTCGGACAGGGCTCTGGAAACACCATATATTTT. The chain carries TRBV28 and TRBJ1-3; 8 nucleotides match TRBD1. CDR1 MDHEN and CDR2 SYDVKM come from the germline V gene. V trimming: 3 bases; J trimming: 0 bases; junction bases outside the gene matches: 4. This CDR3 comprises 16 residues.

The chain recombines TRBV7-2 with TRBJ2-7, with D tentatively TRBD1 (5 bases). The V gene lost 0 bases and the J gene lost 3 bases, with 9 bases spanning the gap. CDR3 length: 14 amino acids. Per the germline V gene, CDR1 is SGHTA and CDR2 is FQGNSA. The CDR3 DNA reads TGTGCCAGCAGCTTAGCGCGACAGAACTACGAGCAGTACTTC. Protein: CASSLARQNYEQYF.

The chain links TRBV7-9 to TRBJ1-1; unclear D gene. Trimming stripped 1 base from V and 5 bases from J, with 5 bases between. The CDR3 has 12 residues. Looked up from germline, CDR1 is SEHNR and CDR2 is FQNEAQ (reference sequence). This CDR3 reads CASSLEATEAFF. The CDR3 DNA follows: TGTGCCAGCAGCTTAGAAGCAACTGAAGCTTTCTTT.

The chain recombines TRBV27 with TRBJ2-1; a weak D match, TRBD2 (6 bases). Trimming left V 10 bases short and J 7 bases short, with 8 bases between. The CDR3 runs 10 residues. Germline CDR1 reads MNHEY; CDR2 reads SMNVEV (reference sequence). The DNA for the CDR3 is TGTGCCACCGCGGGAAATGAGCAGTTCTTC. Translation: CATAGNEQFF.

This chain links TRBV2 with TRBJ2-1, with D tentatively TRBD1 (6 bases). The V gene's germline CDR1 is SNHLY and CDR2 FYNNEI. Trimming pared 7 bases from V and 2 bases from J, leaving 12 bases between. This CDR3 spans 14 amino acids. CDR3 residues: CASKGPGAYNEQFF. CDR3 DNA sequence: TGTGCCAGCAAAGGGCCAGGGGCCTACAATGAGCAGTTCTTC.

V and J are TRBV7-9 and TRBJ1-2, with D uncertain. CDR3 length equals 15 residues. Germline-derived CDR1 and CDR2 are SEHNR and FQNEAQ (reference sequence). The V end lost 4 bases, the J end lost 0 bases, and 12 bases lay between the germline ends. The CDR3 loop reads CASSWRPGANYGYTF. The CDR3 DNA follows: TGTGCCAGCAGCTGGAGACCGGGAGCTAACTATGGCTACACCTTC.

Turning to this clone: Sequence at one end of the junction differs from germline and may be a read error. CDR3 in DNA: TGTGCCAGCAGTGCCCCGGGACTAGCGGCTGTGTTC. It encodes CASSAPGLAAVF. This sequence joins TRBV9 and TRBJ2-4; 11 positions match TRBD2. Germline V gene sequence: CDR1 SGDLS, CDR2 YYNGEE. The CDR3 sequence is 12 residues long.

A note on this clone: One end of the junction fails to match germline, which may point to a read error. The chain couples TRBV7-9 to TRBJ1-1, with D tentatively TRBD1 (6 bases). The germline V gene has CDR1 SEHNR and CDR2 FQNEAQ (reference sequence). The CDR3 loop spans 15 amino acids. The CDR3 loop is CSSSLAGAPNTEAFF. Written as DNA, the CDR3 is TGTTCCAGCAGCTTAGCGGGGGCACCGAACACTGAAGCTTTCTTT.

The chain couples TRBV28 to TRBJ2-5, with 9 bases lining up with TRBD1. The germline CDR1 and CDR2 sequences are MDHEN and SYDVKM. The trim removed 5 bases at V and 1 base at J, leaving 5 bases unmatched. The CDR3 runs 15 residues. CDR3 nucleotides: TGTGCCAGCAGTGCCGGACAGGGGCTCCAAGAGACCCAGTACTTC. Its translation: CASSAGQGLQETQYF. The full variable domain, its missing parts supplied by reference TRBV28 and TRBJ2-5, is DVKVTQSSRYLVKRTGEKVFLECVQDMDHENMFWYRQDPGLGLRLIYFSYDVKMKEKGDIPEGYSVSREKKERFSLILESASTNQTSMYLCASSAGQGLQETQYFGPGTRLLVL.

This chain uses TRBV2 with TRBJ2-5; a possible D gene is TRBD2 (5 bases). Trimming took 2 bases from V and 5 from J, leaving 12 bases between them. The CDR3 contains 14 residues. Germline V lookup: CDR1 SNHLY, CDR2 FYNNEI. In DNA form, the CDR3 reads TGTGCCAGCAGTGAACGGCTAGCTAAGGAGACCCAGTACTTC. This codes for CASSERLAKETQYF.

The chain employs TRBV29-1 and TRBJ2-1; the match to TRBD2 covers 7 bases. The CDR3 extends over 14 amino acids. The V segment lost 6 bases and the J segment 6 bases; nucleotides outside the gene matches: 11. Looked up from germline, CDR1 is SQVTM and CDR2 is ANQGSEA. The CDR3 DNA is TGCAGCGTCCCAGAAGGGCCGGGAGGCAATGAGCAGTTCTTC. Residues: CSVPEGPGGNEQFF.

The rearrangement links TRBV9 to TRBJ1-2; the match to TRBD1 covers 7 bases. CDR1 SGDLS and CDR2 YYNGEE come from the germline V gene. The CDR3 extends over 16 amino acids. V shed 0 bases and J 0 bases; nucleotides not matched to a gene: 5. The CDR3 bases are TGTGCCAGCAGCGTAGACCTGGGGACAGCTAACTATGGCTACACCTTC. Protein: CASSVDLGTANYGYTF.

The V and J genes are TRBV7-2 and TRBJ2-3; 8 nucleotides align to TRBD2. Germline V gene lookup returns CDR1 SGHTA and CDR2 FQGNSA. Trimming took 3 bases from V and 1 from J; bases not matched to a gene: 9. The CDR3 length is 17 residues. The CDR3: CASSFSFSGEGTDTQYF. In nucleotides, the CDR3 is TGTGCCAGCAGCTTTTCGTTTAGCGGGGAGGGCACAGATACGCAGTATTTT.

The rearrangement joins TRBV7-2 to TRBJ2-1, with 10 positions matching TRBD2. The V gene's germline CDR1 is SGHTA and CDR2 FQGNSA. Germline trimming cut 5 bases from V and 6 bases from J; bases unmatched to any gene: 4. The CDR3 runs 14 residues. CDR3 sequence (DNA): TGTGCCAGCAGCGCAAGCGGGAGGGTCAATGAGCAGTTCTTC. Translated, it gives CASSASGRVNEQFF.

The chain carries TRBV30 and TRBJ1-1, with D unclear. Germline V gene data show CDR1 as GTSNPN and CDR2 as SVGIG (reference sequence). The CDR3 has 11 residues. Trimming left V 4 bases short and J 0 bases short, with 3 bases between. CDR3 bases: TGTGCCTGGATAATGAACACTGAAGCTTTCTTT. Amino acids: CAWIMNTEAFF.

V and J are TRBV30 and TRBJ1-2; the D gene is possibly TRBD1 (6 bases). The CDR3 spans 13 residues. Between the trimmed V and J ends, which lost 5 bases and 8 bases, there was a span of 18 bases. Germline V CDR1 and CDR2: GTSNPN, SVGIG (reference sequence). The CDR3 sequence is CAWGPGVRSGYTF. The CDR3 DNA reads TGTGCCTGGGGCCCAGGGGTGAGATCCGGCTACACCTTC.

The chain is built from TRBV11-1 and TRBJ1-1; perhaps TRBD1 as D (5 bases). Germline CDR1 SGHAT, CDR2 FQDESV (reference sequence). Deletions cut 7 bases from V and 4 bases from J, with 25 bases between. The CDR3 is 17 amino acids. CDR3 sequence: CASNPYSVPGMATEAFF. The CDR3 region has the DNA TGTGCCAGCAACCCCTACTCAGTCCCAGGGATGGCCACTGAAGCTTTCTTT. The full variable domain, its missing parts supplied by reference TRBV11-1 and TRBJ1-1, is EAEVAQSPRYKITEKSQAVAFWCDPISGHATLYWYRQILGQGPELLVQFQDESVVDDSQLPKDRFSAERLKGVDSTLKIQPAELGDSAMYLCASNPYSVPGMATEAFFGQGTRLTVV.

This clone came up a few times. The chain links TRBV7-8 to TRBJ1-2; no reliable D call. The length of the CDR3 is 10 residues. Germline V gene data show CDR1 as SGHVS and CDR2 as FQNEAQ. Trimming pared 5 bases from V and 8 bases from J, leaving 6 bases between. The CDR3 reads CASSPKGYTF. The CDR3 coding sequence is TGTGCCAGCAGCCCTAAGGGCTACACCTTC. Together with reference TRBV7-8 and TRBJ1-2, the CDR3 gives the full variable domain: GAGVSQSPRYKVAKRGQDVALRCDPISGHVSLFWYQQALGQGPEFLTYFQNEAQLDKSGLPSDRFFAERPEGSVSTLKIQRTQQEDSAVYLCASSPKGYTFGSGTRLTVV.

This clone was seen only once. The CDR3 spells CASSLTLAGGEQFF. The CDR3 DNA follows: TGTGCCAGCAGCTTAACTCTAGCGGGAGGTGAGCAGTTCTTC. This chain connects TRBV7-8 to TRBJ2-1; 11 bases agree with TRBD2. The germline gives CDR1 SGHVS, CDR2 FQNEAQ. With V trimmed by 2 bases and J by 9 bases, 3 bases remained unmatched. This CDR3 has 14 residues. Drawing the rest from reference TRBV7-8 and TRBJ2-1, the complete variable domain is GAGVSQSPRYKVAKRGQDVALRCDPISGHVSLFWYQQALGQGPEFLTYFQNEAQLDKSGLPSDRFFAERPEGSVSTLKIQRTQQEDSAVYLCASSLTLAGGEQFFGPGTRLTVL.